This is a list of T cell receptor beta chains from one sample in a study of T-cell reconstitution after alpha-beta-depleted transplantation in children. TCRdb re-derived calls from the PCR reads in MiXCR, one entry per CDR3 protein. The profile shows about 300,000 distinct CDR3 sequences, roughly 7.8% of them singletons. The sample here was peripheral blood, taken 360 days after TCRalphabeta/CD19-depleted stem cell transplant. All receptors derive from a female patient under 10 years old who had a stem cell transplant for Fanconi anemia, so the T cells may come from the graft donor. CDR3s include the opening cysteine and the closing phenylalanine or tryptophan. D genes are given only for firm matches. Rows may omit the clone size; those that give it use once, few, many or a size class.

>TRBV15|many|TRBJ2-3|TRBD2
CATSRDPTSGTDTQYF
TGTGCCACCAGCAGAGATCCTACTAGCGGTACAGATACGCAGTATTTT
>TRBV7-7|few|TRBJ2-7|.
CASSLERGGEQYF
TGTGCTAGCAGCCTGGAGAGGGGAGGCGAGCAGTACTTC
>TRBV7-2|many|TRBJ2-4|.
CASSLSGLNEWEF
TGTGCCAGCAGCTTATCCGGCTTAAATGAATGGGAGTTC
>TRBV11-2|few|TRBJ2-2|.
CASSPYANTGELFF
TGTGCCAGCAGCCCGTATGCGAACACCGGGGAGCTGTTTTTT
>TRBV4-3|many|TRBJ2-5|.
CATSDKKGLRTQYF
TGCGCCACCTCAGACAAAAAAGGACTACGGACCCAGTACTTC
>TRBV20-1|many|TRBJ2-5|TRBD1
CSANGQGALQETQYF
TGCAGTGCTAACGGACAGGGGGCCCTTCAAGAGACCCAGTACTTC
>TRBV4-3|.|TRBJ1-5|.
CASSQDRGRRNQPQHF
TGCGCCAGCAGCCAAGATCGTGGCAGGAGGAATCAGCCCCAGCATTTT
>TRBV15|few|TRBJ2-7|.
CATSRGYYEQYF
TGTGCCACCAGCAGAGGCTACTACGAGCAGTACTTC
>TRBV6-1|many|TRBJ1-1|TRBD1
CASSPSGGRAEAFF
TGTGCCAGCAGTCCATCAGGGGGTCGGGCTGAAGCTTTCTTT
>TRBV15|.|TRBJ2-3|.
CATSRVIGPSSTDTQYF
TGTGCCACCAGCAGGGTCATCGGGCCTAGCTCAACAGATACGCAGTATTTT
>TRBV7-8|.|TRBJ1-5|.
CASSGRTPNEQPQHF
TGTGCCAGCAGCGGTCGGACTCCCAACGAACAGCCCCAGCATTTT
>TRBV7-6|.|TRBJ2-5|.
CASSQPTETQYF
TGTGCCAGCAGCCAACCGACAGAGACCCAGTACTTC
>TRBV7-9|many|TRBJ2-7|.
CASRTSGAEQYF
TGTGCCAGCAGGACATCAGGGGCCGAGCAGTACTTC
>TRBV12-3/TRBV12-4|many|TRBJ2-7|.
CASSSGLNAYEQYF
TGTGCCAGCAGCTCCGGACTGAACGCCTACGAGCAGTACTTC
>TRBV7-2|many|TRBJ1-2|.
CASSLATGTLGGYTF
TGTGCCAGCAGCTTAGCTACCGGGACCCTGGGGGGCTACACCTTC
>TRBV20-1|many|TRBJ1-4|.
CSARWMAAEKLFF
TGCAGTGCTAGATGGATGGCTGCAGAGAAACTGTTTTTT
>TRBV27|many|TRBJ2-3|TRBD2
CASSLLLAGGPTSDTQYF
TGTGCCAGCAGTTTACTCCTAGCGGGGGGGCCTACGAGCGATACGCAGTATTTT
>TRBV4-2|many|TRBJ2-1|.
CASSQVRDEQFF
TGTGCCAGCAGCCAAGTTCGGGATGAGCAGTTCTTC
>TRBV7-8|.|TRBJ2-7|.
CASSSRARVEQYF
TGTGCCAGCAGCTCTCGGGCTAGGGTCGAGCAGTACTTC
>TRBV28|many|TRBJ1-1|.
CASSLGRPFTEAFF
TGTGCCAGCAGTTTGGGCAGGCCCTTCACTGAAGCTTTCTTT
>TRBV10-2|few|TRBJ2-5|TRBD1
CASSESTGTETQYF
TGCGCCAGCAGTGAGTCGACAGGGACGGAGACCCAGTACTTC
>TRBV13|many|TRBJ2-1|TRBD2
CASQGLAGGQWQFF
TGTGCCAGCCAAGGACTAGCGGGGGGGCAGTGGCAGTTCTTC
>TRBV29-1|many|TRBJ2-5|.
CSVGEWETQYF
TGCAGCGTTGGGGAATGGGAGACCCAGTACTTC
>TRBV27|many|TRBJ2-5|TRBD2
CASSLGVGGPQETQYF
TGTGCCAGCAGTTTAGGGGTGGGAGGGCCCCAAGAGACCCAGTACTTC
>TRBV15|.|TRBJ1-4|.
CATSRTAGATNEKLFF
TGTGCCACCAGCAGAACCGCCGGTGCAACTAATGAAAAACTGTTTTTT
>TRBV20-1|few|TRBJ1-1|.
CSARSRAANTEAFF
TGCAGTGCTAGAAGTAGGGCGGCCAACACTGAAGCTTTCTTT
>TRBV2|few|TRBJ2-2|TRBD2
CASRTSGGPHTGELFF
TGTGCCAGCAGGACTAGCGGGGGGCCACACACCGGGGAGCTGTTTTTT
>TRBV6-2/TRBV6-3|.|TRBJ1-6|.
CASSFWGYNSPLHF
TGTGCCAGCAGTTTCTGGGGGTATAATTCACCCCTCCACTTT
>TRBV20-1|many|TRBJ2-1|TRBD1
CSALGTGSSNEQFF
TGCAGTGCACTTGGGACAGGGAGTTCCAATGAGCAGTTCTTC
>TRBV7-2|many|TRBJ2-7|TRBD2
CASSLQGLAGVPYEQYF
TGTGCCAGCAGCTTACAGGGACTAGCGGGGGTTCCCTACGAGCAGTACTTC
>TRBV5-8|.|TRBJ2-3|TRBD1
CASSSAGTGGHTDTQYF
TGTGCCAGCAGCTCTGCCGGGACAGGGGGCCACACAGATACGCAGTATTTT
>TRBV25-1|many|TRBJ2-2|.
CASSLPGQVTGELFF
TGTGCCAGCAGTTTACCGGGACAAGTCACCGGGGAGCTGTTTTTT
>TRBV10-3|.|TRBJ2-2|.
CAISEFGELFF
TGTGCCATCAGTGAGTTCGGGGAGCTGTTTTTT
>TRBV6-2/TRBV6-3|few|TRBJ1-2|.
CASSYSGRTTSGYTF
TGTGCCAGCAGTTACTCTGGACGGACTACGAGTGGCTACACCTTC
>TRBV7-9|.|TRBJ2-5|.
CASSLGGGAQETQYF
TGTGCCAGCAGCTTAGGAGGGGGAGCCCAAGAGACCCAGTACTTC
>TRBV4-1|.|TRBJ1-4|TRBD1
CASSLWTGNEKLFF
TGCGCCAGCAGCCTATGGACAGGCAATGAAAAACTGTTTTTT
>TRBV6-5|.|TRBJ1-1|.
CASSYRRSTEAFF
TGTGCCAGCAGTTACCGGAGGAGCACTGAAGCTTTCTTT
>TRBV20-1|many|TRBJ2-1|TRBD2
CSAISGKSSYNEQFF
TGCAGTGCTATTAGCGGGAAGAGCTCCTACAATGAGCAGTTCTTC
>TRBV5-1|few|TRBJ2-3|TRBD1
CASSTTGADTQYF
TGCGCCAGCAGCACGACAGGGGCAGATACGCAGTATTTT
>TRBV7-2|many|TRBJ2-2|TRBD2
CASSATSVNTGELFF
TGTGCCAGCAGCGCGACTAGCGTTAACACCGGGGAGCTGTTTTTT
>TRBV15|many|TRBJ2-7|.
CATSRDDGGRYF
TGTGCCACCAGCAGAGATGACGGGGGCCGGTACTTC
>TRBV28|few|TRBJ1-2|.
CASSIKRNYGYTF
TGTGCCAGCAGTATTAAGCGTAACTATGGCTACACCTTC
>TRBV9|.|TRBJ2-3|TRBD2
CASSVGTSGGAWTDTQYF
TGTGCCAGCAGCGTAGGGACTAGCGGGGGGGCCTGGACAGATACGCAGTATTTT
>TRBV29-1|many|TRBJ2-2|TRBD1
CSVGDRGSTGELFF
TGCAGCGTTGGGGACAGGGGGAGCACCGGGGAGCTGTTTTTT
>TRBV6-2/TRBV6-3|many|TRBJ1-2|.
CASSYTAGTRSWGYTF
TGTGCCAGCAGTTACACCGCCGGGACACGGAGTTGGGGCTACACCTTC
>TRBV7-2|.|TRBJ2-4|.
CASSSRQEPFLNIQYF
TGTGCCAGCAGCTCCCGGCAGGAACCTTTTTTAAACATTCAGTACTTC
>TRBV7-3|many|TRBJ1-1|TRBD1
CASSPTGGWGEAFF
TGTGCCAGCAGCCCGACAGGGGGCTGGGGCGAAGCTTTCTTT
>TRBV6-1|.|TRBJ2-4|TRBD1
CASSPGQDWNIQYF
TGTGCCAGCAGCCCCGGACAGGATTGGAACATTCAGTACTTC
>TRBV18|many|TRBJ1-1|TRBD1
CASSPGTANTEAFF
TGTGCCAGCTCACCCGGGACAGCGAACACTGAAGCTTTCTTT